This record looks at one T cell receptor beta chain sequence and its context. The germline gene is not matched at one end of the junction; a read error may be the cause. This entry belongs to a study of blood T cell repertoires in COVID-19. In the study overall: Samples of COVID-19 (acute and convalescent) were obtained from the United States, Italy and Spain. From T cells, B-cell-depleted T cells, or PBMCs came the material, which was cDNA or gDNA.

Germline assignment: CDR1 LGHNA and CDR2 YNFKEQ. The CDR3 runs 17 residues. Seattle patients were enrolled during active infection and followed longitudinally. Original handling: How many nucleated cells were present was estimated from reference gene primer amplification. Using immunoSEQ multiplex PCR, the repertoire was profiled, and TCRdb retains in-frame clones only, with some absent. V and J calls and clone size are given by that table; D and trimming were obtained from the DNA. The table records roughly 300,000 clones, about 86% of them present only once. V is TRBV4-2 and J is TRBJ1-6; 7 bases are a match to TRBD1. Sequencing was carried out using peripheral blood. The sequence was collected from a woman aged 30 to 39 with COVID-19, enrolled during active disease. The CDR3 protein is CASSQGTGATVGSPLHF. The CDR3 nucleotides read TGTGCCAGCAGCCAAGGGACAGGTGCGACCGTAGGGTCACCCCTTCACTTT.